The 30 T cell receptor beta chains below were found in one sample sequenced in a study of cytomegalovirus exposure and HLA in healthy donors. 13 Jbeta primers and 60 Vbeta primers were used for the PCR. Profiling relied on immunoSEQ multiplex PCR, and the TCRdb table lists in-frame clones only, not all of them. The repertoire has about 150,000 clones, 80% of them found once; the top ten carry 9.5% to 15%. The specimen sequenced was PBMCs. The receptors here all came from a man aged 25-40 years in good health and CMV-seropositive.

The genes are TRBV7-9 and TRBJ2-5, with 8 nucleotides matching TRBD1. V was pared by 10 bases and J by 3 bases, with 19 bases of the junction left unmatched. CDR3 size: 17 residues. Per germline, CDR1 SEHNR and CDR2 FQNEAQ (reference sequence). This CDR3 is CAIPEMEYGTGEETQYF. The CDR3 coding sequence is TGTGCCATCCCAGAGATGGAATACGGGACAGGAGAAGAGACCCAGTACTTC.

The chain employs TRBV28 and TRBJ1-1; 8 bases line up with TRBD1. Trimming at V came to 4 bases and at J to 1 base, leaving 8 bases not matched to a gene. Germline values: CDR1 MDHEN, CDR2 SYDVKM. CDR3 length equals 16 residues. CDR3 residues: CASSSLATGANTEAFF. CDR3 in DNA: TGTGCCAGCAGTTCCCTTGCGACAGGGGCGAACACTGAAGCTTTCTTT.

This sequence joins TRBV7-2 and TRBJ1-5; TRBD1 matches at 8 bases. The CDR3 covers 13 residues. Looked up from germline, CDR1 is SGHTA and CDR2 is FQGNSA. J lost 5 bases, V lost 3 bases, and 0 bases had no gene match. The CDR3 coding sequence is TGTGCCAGCAGCTTGGACAGGGATCAGCCCCAGCATTTT. Protein: CASSLDRDQPQHF.

The chain couples TRBV11-1 to TRBJ2-3; 13 nucleotides match TRBD2. The CDR3 runs 16 residues. J lost 3 bases, V lost 4 bases, and 4 bases had no gene match. The V gene's germline CDR1 is SGHAT and CDR2 FQDESV (reference sequence). This CDR3 reads CASSSGLAGVTDTQYF. The DNA of the CDR3 is TGTGCCAGCAGCTCAGGACTAGCGGGAGTGACAGATACGCAGTATTTT.

Only a few counts were recorded for this clone. CDR3 amino acids: CASSFSRNYEQYF. The CDR3 DNA is TGTGCCAGCAGCTTTTCCAGAAACTACGAGCAGTACTTC. V gene TRBV7-3 combines with J gene TRBJ2-7, with D unresolved. The germline CDR1 and CDR2 sequences are SGHTA and FQGTGA. Trimming cost V 3 bases and J 3 bases, with 9 bases left between them. The length of the CDR3 is 13 residues.

Notes on this clone: A much larger clone differs by one base, so this may be a read error. The genes are TRBV13 and TRBJ1-1; no firm D call. CDR1 and CDR2 (germline): PRHDT, FYEKMQ (reference sequence). CDR3 length: 14 amino acids. Trimming took 0 bases from V and 0 from J, leaving 5 bases between them. The CDR3 nucleotides read TGTGCCAGCAGCTTAGGACAGCTGAACACTGAAGCTTTCTTT. Translation gives CASSLGQLNTEAFF.

This clone was recorded once. The chain uses TRBV4-2 and TRBJ2-5, with D uncertain. The J call may be wrong; the DNA end is better matched by TRBJ2-7. CDR3 size: 15 residues. Germline assignment: CDR1 LGHNA and CDR2 YNFKEQ. CDR3 nucleotide sequence: TGTGCCAGCAGCCAAGTCGCGTCGTCAGGTGGCGAGCAGTACTTC. Residues: CASSQVASSGGEQYF.

The CDR3 here is CASSVGTGSSYEQYF. CDR3 nucleotide sequence: TGTGCCAGCAGCGTTGGGACAGGTAGCTCCTACGAGCAGTACTTC. The chain joins TRBV9 to TRBJ2-7, with TRBD1 identical over 8 bases. Per germline, CDR1 SGDLS and CDR2 YYNGEE. This CDR3 comprises 15 residues. V lost 2 bases and J lost 0; bases outside the gene matches: 4.

The chain recombines TRBV4-2 with TRBJ1-3, with D perhaps matching TRBD1 (6 bases). The V and J ends lost 0 bases and 1 base respectively, with 13 bases between them. The CDR3 totals 17 residues. Germline CDR1 and CDR2: LGHNA and YNFKEQ. CDR3 sequence: CASSQEAGVFSGNTIYF. CDR3 nucleotide sequence: TGTGCCAGCAGCCAAGAGGCAGGGGTTTTTTCTGGAAACACCATATATTTT.

The chain couples TRBV13 to TRBJ2-2, with 9 bases aligning to TRBD1. Germline V gene lookup returns CDR1 PRHDT and CDR2 FYEKMQ (reference sequence). V lost 5 bases and J lost 3; bases outside the gene matches: 16. The CDR3 covers 19 residues. CDR3 DNA: TGTGCCAGCAGCCCCAATCCCCGGGACAGGGTGGGCCACACCGGGGAGCTGTTTTTT. Translation: CASSPNPRDRVGHTGELFF.

This rearrangement joins TRBV6-5 to TRBJ2-5; 7 nucleotides match TRBD1. The germline gives CDR1 MNHEY, CDR2 SVGAGI. V gave up 5 bases and J gave up 7 bases; unmatched junction bases: 13. There are 15 residues in the CDR3. CDR3 residues: CASSLHHRGKGTQYF. The DNA for the CDR3 is TGTGCCAGCAGTCTACACCACAGGGGAAAGGGGACCCAGTACTTC.

The chain recombines TRBV6-1 with TRBJ2-7; tentatively, D is TRBD2 (5 bases). V lost 4 bases to trimming and J lost 8 bases, with 18 bases between them. This CDR3 is built from 14 residues. Germline values: CDR1 MNHNS, CDR2 SASEGT. This chain's CDR3 is CASSGGLPSGQQYF. CDR3 DNA sequence: TGTGCCAGCAGTGGTGGACTCCCGTCCGGGCAGCAGTACTTC.

The CDR3 DNA reads TGCAGCGTTGAACCTAGCGGGGGCTACGAGCAGTACTTC. Its translation is CSVEPSGGYEQYF. The chain uses TRBV29-1 and TRBJ2-5, with 10 bases aligning to TRBD2. The end of the DNA fits TRBJ2-7 better, so the J call may be wrong. Germline loops: CDR1 SQVTM, CDR2 ANQGSEA. This CDR3 has 13 amino acids.

The rearrangement uses TRBV15 and TRBJ2-6; D call uncertain. This CDR3 is 17 amino acids long. The V end was cut by 0 bases, the J end by 2 bases, with 11 bases between. Germline assignment: CDR1 LNHNV and CDR2 YYDKDF (reference sequence). CDR3 bases: TGTGCCACCAGCAGAGATAGTATAGTGGCTGGGGCCAACGTCCTGACTTTC. Its protein product is CATSRDSIVAGANVLTF.

The CDR3 is CASSRDSGTDTQYF. DNA of the CDR3: TGTGCCAGCAGCCGAGACTCTGGGACAGATACGCAGTATTTT. The chain joins TRBV7-9 to TRBJ2-3, with D uncertain. Per the germline V gene, CDR1 is SEHNR and CDR2 is FQNEAQ (reference sequence). The CDR3 length is 14 residues. The V and J ends lost 5 bases and 3 bases respectively, with 12 bases between them.

CDR3 sequence reads: CASSTNQYEQYF. The DNA of the CDR3 is TGTGCCAGCAGCACTAACCAGTACGAGCAGTACTTC. The chain joins TRBV11-2 to TRBJ2-7, with D hard to call. Between the trimmed V and J ends, which lost 5 bases and 4 bases, there was a span of 9 bases. The CDR3 totals 12 residues. Germline V CDR1 and CDR2: SGHAT, FQNNGV.

The chain carries TRBV7-2 and TRBJ2-5, with 15 bases aligning to TRBD2. Germline V CDR1 and CDR2: SGHTA, FQGNSA. CDR3 length: 16 residues. The V and J ends lost 4 bases and 3 bases, in that order; junction bases with no gene match: 3. This CDR3 reads CASSSGLAGGEETQYF. CDR3 nucleotides: TGTGCCAGCAGCTCGGGACTAGCGGGAGGTGAAGAGACCCAGTACTTC.

This chain joins TRBV27 and TRBJ2-7, with a weak D call TRBD1 (5 bases). Trimming left V 2 bases short and J 2 bases short, with 7 bases between. The germline V gene encodes CDR1 MNHEY and CDR2 SMNVEV (reference sequence). This CDR3 spans 13 amino acids. In DNA form, the CDR3 reads TGTGCCAGCAGTTTAAAGGGGCCCTACGAGCAGTACTTC. This translates into CASSLKGPYEQYF.

This clone was counted a single time. This chain links TRBV2 with TRBJ2-1, with 7 bases lining up with TRBD2. The junction had 7 bases not matched to a gene; V was cut back by 7 bases and J by 7 bases. This CDR3 spans 13 amino acids. Germline V lookup: CDR1 SNHLY, CDR2 FYNNEI. This CDR3 reads CASNGGSVNEQFF. The CDR3 DNA reads TGTGCCAGCAACGGCGGGAGCGTGAATGAGCAGTTCTTC.

V is TRBV5-1 and J is TRBJ2-2; D unclear. The CDR3 consists of 15 residues. The germline CDR1 and CDR2 sequences are SGHRS and YFSETQ. Trimming shortened V by 4 bases and J by 6 bases, and 16 bases separated the two germline ends. The CDR3 reads CASSLSSGYAGELFF. DNA for the CDR3: TGCGCCAGCAGCCTCTCATCAGGTTACGCCGGGGAGCTGTTTTTT.

The chain employs TRBV6-1 and TRBJ1-5, with 9 positions matching TRBD1. The CDR3 spans 15 residues. V shed 1 base and J 7 bases; nucleotides not matched to a gene: 5. From germline, CDR1 is MNHNS and CDR2 SASEGT. The CDR3 region has the DNA TGTGCCAGCAGTGAAGGACAGGGGGTAGGACAGCCCCAGCATTTT. It codes for CASSEGQGVGQPQHF.

The chain couples TRBV11-1 to TRBJ2-2; TRBD1 matches 9 bases. With V trimmed by 5 bases and J by 4 bases, 8 bases remained unmatched. The CDR3 has 16 amino acids. The germline V gene encodes CDR1 SGHAT and CDR2 FQDESV (reference sequence). CDR3 in DNA: TGTGCCAGCAGCCCCGGCAGGGACAGGGTCACCGGGGAGCTGTTTTTT. Its protein is CASSPGRDRVTGELFF.

The gene calls are TRBV10-2 and TRBJ1-4, with 8 nucleotides matching TRBD1. Germline CDR1 reads WSHSY; CDR2 reads SAAADI. V trimming: 1 base; J trimming: 0 bases; junction bases outside the gene matches: 10. CDR3 length: 19 residues. Here the CDR3 DNA reads TGCGCCAGCAGTGAGTTCGGGACAGGAGGAATCGCAACTAATGAAAAACTGTTTTTT. This encodes CASSEFGTGGIATNEKLFF.

This clone was counted a single time. This sequence joins TRBV5-1 and TRBJ2-1; TRBD2 aligns across 7 bases. The J segment lost 0 bases and the V segment lost 4 bases, leaving 10 bases of the junction unmatched. The V gene's germline CDR1 is SGHRS and CDR2 YFSETQ. The CDR3 spans 17 residues. Written as DNA, the CDR3 is TGCGCCAGCAGCCCGCGTGGGAGCGGGGACTCCTACAATGAGCAGTTCTTC. It codes for CASSPRGSGDSYNEQFF.

This clone occurred once. V gene TRBV18 combines with J gene TRBJ2-7, with 7 bases aligning to TRBD2. The V gene's germline CDR1 is KGHSH and CDR2 LQKENI. The V segment lost 2 bases and the J segment 7 bases; nucleotides outside the gene matches: 5. CDR3 length: 13 residues. The CDR3 protein is CASSPAGEGEQYF. In nucleotides, the CDR3 is TGTGCCAGCTCACCAGCGGGAGAAGGGGAGCAGTACTTC.

This clone was recorded only once. The chain uses TRBV18 and TRBJ1-1; D gene unclear. This CDR3 region has 12 residues. Germline loops: CDR1 KGHSH, CDR2 LQKENI. Between the trimmed V and J ends, which lost 1 base and 7 bases, there was a span of 7 bases. For the CDR3, the DNA is TGTGCCAGCTCACCACGGCAGCGTGAAGCTTTCTTT. This gives the protein CASSPRQREAFF.

This clone has just one count. The chain has TRBV29-1 and TRBJ2-5; possibly TRBD2 for D (5 bases). CDR3 size: 15 residues. V lost 4 bases to trimming and J lost 1 base, with 16 bases between them. CDR1 and CDR2 from the germline V gene are SQVTM and ANQGSEA. The CDR3 nucleotides read TGCAGCGTTGGTGCCTCCGGGGAGCTCCAAGAGACCCAGTACTTC. This translates into CSVGASGELQETQYF.

The chain uses TRBV9 and TRBJ2-3; TRBD2 matches at 8 bases. The CDR3 extends over 14 amino acids. V gave up 5 bases and J gave up 2 bases; unmatched junction bases: 4. Germline V gene data show CDR1 as SGDLS and CDR2 as YYNGEE. CDR3 sequence: CASSLSGTTDTQYF. CDR3 sequence (DNA): TGTGCCAGCAGTCTTAGCGGGACCACAGATACGCAGTATTTT.

The chain carries TRBV4-2 and TRBJ2-7, with TRBD2 matching over 10 bases. The CDR3 runs to 15 residues. V was clipped by 0 bases and J by 6 bases; unmatched bases: 5. Germline CDR1 LGHNA, CDR2 YNFKEQ. The CDR3 reads CASSQDLAGVPEQYF. CDR3 sequence (DNA): TGTGCCAGCAGCCAAGATCTAGCGGGAGTGCCCGAGCAGTACTTC.

The chain couples TRBV27 to TRBJ1-4, with 7 bases fitting TRBD1. The germline V gene has CDR1 MNHEY and CDR2 SMNVEV (reference sequence). V shed 5 bases and J 4 bases; nucleotides not matched to a gene: 4. The CDR3 runs 14 residues. The CDR3 DNA reads as TGTGCCAGCAGTACCAGACAGGGTAATGAAAAACTGTTTTTT. Translation gives CASSTRQGNEKLFF.